This record covers a single T cell receptor (beta chain). No cognate antigen has been identified for it. No much larger clonotype is one base removed from it; base qualities were not supplied. This entry is derived from a study of blood T cell repertoires in COVID-19 (TCRdb year 2020). Concerning the study at large: Collaborator samples came from the United States, Italy and Spain and covered acute and convalescent phases of COVID-19. Samples came from the ongoing ImmuneRACE study (first 160 participants) plus 1,254 subjects from 6 global collaborators. Deeply sampled blood TCRbeta repertoires from subjects exposed to, actively infected with, or recovered from COVID-19 were included in the dataset. The prospective study material was composed of cDNA or gDNA derived from T cells, B-cell-depleted T cells, or PBMCs. The repertoires were released in a freely available public database intended as a resource for research on the immune response to SARS-CoV-2. The sample metadata nearly always contained a de-identified subject ID, COVID-19 status, age in years and sex. Where available, HLA class I and class II types were obtained from metadata supplied by the sample provider rather than from assay-based typing.

Results and caveats for the whole study, not just this receptor: Clinical and demographic metadata were provided uncurated, with the amount varying by source and participant.

In Seattle, one collaborating source enrolled patients while the infection was active and tracked those patients longitudinally over the course of disease. Each collaborating institution followed its own protocols to collect whole blood in K2EDTA tubes. For TCRbeta analysis, collaborator samples were shipped as frozen whole blood, as isolated PBMCs, or as DNA extracted from either sample type. The immunoSEQ Assay, a bias-controlled multiplex PCR, was used to amplify TCRbeta CDR3 regions from genomic DNA. Processing in the source paper ran as follows. The number of nucleated cells in each sample was estimated from the amplification of reference gene primers within the assay. To quantify the absolute abundance of each unique TCRbeta CDR3 rearrangement, sequence reads were collapsed and filtered. For each sample, productive Simpson clonality was calculated as the square root of Simpson's diversity index over productive rearrangements. TCRdb took this table from immuneACCESS and kept in-frame rearrangements with V and J called. Such tables lack part of the clones; where checked against another copy, unresolved V genes explain under half of the gap, and the rest is unexplained. D and trimming were read from the DNA, whereas the V and J calls and clone size are those reported in that table. For this sample there are 300,000 to 350,000 clones; about nine tenths appear just once. The ten largest clones take up around 3.9% of the sample.

Taken from the germline V gene, the CDR1 and CDR2 loops are MDHEN and SYDVKM. Inclusive of the bounding cysteine and phenylalanine, the CDR3 is 14 residues long. Left in the record is the CDR3 DNA by itself, 42 bases read in frame from the first base. V and J lose 5 bases and 2 bases, and a span of 10 bases separates them. The chain is encoded by TRBV28 joined to TRBJ2-4, and possibly TRBD2, on 5 matching bases. This receptor was taken from a woman in her fifties or sixties with COVID-19, enrolled during active disease. The sequencing sample was made of peripheral blood. The encoded CDR3 is CASSTPGTKNIQYF. At the DNA level, the sequence is TGTGCCAGCAGTACCCCCGGGACCAAAAACATTCAGTACTTC.